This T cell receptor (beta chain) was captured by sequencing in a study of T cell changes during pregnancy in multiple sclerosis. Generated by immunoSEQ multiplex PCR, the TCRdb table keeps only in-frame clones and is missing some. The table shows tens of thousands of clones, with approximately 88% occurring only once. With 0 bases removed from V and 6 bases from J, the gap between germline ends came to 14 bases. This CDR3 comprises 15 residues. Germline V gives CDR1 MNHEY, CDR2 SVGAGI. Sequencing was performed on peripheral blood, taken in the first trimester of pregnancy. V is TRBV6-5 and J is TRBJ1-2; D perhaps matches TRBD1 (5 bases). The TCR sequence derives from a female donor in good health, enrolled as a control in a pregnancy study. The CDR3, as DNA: TGTGCCAGCAGTTACTCGAATGGGGCTCCCGATGGCTACACCTTC. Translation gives CASSYSNGAPDGYTF.